These 26 T cell receptor beta chains were all obtained from the same sample, sequenced in a study of early stage breast cancer tumors (dated by TCRdb to the late 2010s). Library preparation employed the immunoSEQ multiplex PCR assay. TCRdb retrieved this table from immuneACCESS and kept in-frame rearrangements only. Not all clones are present; in checked studies, unresolved V genes account for under half, and no reason is known for the remainder. Present in this sample are roughly 60,000 clones, about 80% of which were seen just once. More than 3% of the sample rests with the top ten. Sequenced material: blood. Source of these receptors: a person aged 30-39 years with breast cancer.

The chain is built from TRBV9 and TRBJ2-7, with TRBD2 matching over 8 bases. CDR3 length: 13 residues. Trimming at V came to 4 bases and at J to 3 bases, leaving 3 bases not matched to a gene. Germline assignment: CDR1 SGDLS and CDR2 YYNGEE. In DNA form, the CDR3 reads TGTGCCAGCAGCCTCGGGACTAGCTACGAGCAGTACTTC. Translation gives CASSLGTSYEQYF.

This chain connects TRBV5-1 to TRBJ2-7; no firm D call. Germline V gene sequence: CDR1 SGHRS, CDR2 YFSETQ. This CDR3 region has 11 residues. V was shortened by 3 bases and J by 3 bases, with 4 bases between the two germline ends. CDR3 region: CASSSNYEQYF. The DNA for the CDR3 is TGCGCCAGCAGCTCTAACTACGAGCAGTACTTC.

The V and J genes are TRBV11-3 and TRBJ2-1; D unresolved. V lost 4 bases and J 10 bases, leaving 11 bases between the germline ends. The CDR3 has 12 amino acids. In germline, CDR1 is SGHNT, CDR2 YENEEA. The CDR3 is CASSSKTEEQFF. DNA of the CDR3: TGTGCCAGCAGCTCGAAAACTGAGGAGCAGTTCTTC.

This rearrangement joins TRBV11-2 to TRBJ2-1; 12 bases fit TRBD2. Germline V gene data show CDR1 as SGHAT and CDR2 as FQNNGV. The CDR3 consists of 16 residues. V shed 8 bases and J 5 bases; nucleotides not matched to a gene: 10. The CDR3: CASSWTSGNQDNEQFF. The CDR3 DNA reads as TGTGCCAGCTCCTGGACTAGCGGGAATCAGGACAATGAGCAGTTCTTC.

The V call is TRBV7-6, the J call TRBJ2-1; D remains unclear. V dropped 0 bases and J dropped 1 base, with 7 bases sitting between them. Germline CDR1 and CDR2: SGHVS and FNYEAQ. This CDR3 contains 15 residues. CDR3 nucleotides: TGTGCCAGCAGCTTAGCCCTAGATTCCTACAATGAGCAGTTCTTC. This encodes CASSLALDSYNEQFF.

The J gene is TRBJ2-7, the V gene TRBV6-6; tentative D call: TRBD1 (6 bases). Trimming pared 1 base from V and 5 bases from J, leaving 15 bases between. Germline assignment: CDR1 MNHNY and CDR2 SVGAGI (reference sequence). The CDR3 has 15 amino acids. The CDR3 here is CASSYYTGRGHEQYF. The CDR3 DNA follows: TGTGCCAGCAGTTACTATACAGGCAGGGGCCACGAGCAGTACTTC.

This clone was observed a handful of times. The CDR3 loop reads CASSLNQNTEAFF. In DNA, the CDR3 is TGTGCCAGCAGCTTAAACCAGAACACTGAAGCTTTCTTT. The chain joins TRBV7-6 to TRBJ1-1; no definite D call. This CDR3 region has 13 residues. V lost 2 bases and J 1 base, leaving 5 bases between the germline ends. Germline CDR1 and CDR2: SGHVS and FNYEAQ.

V usage is TRBV7-2 and J usage is TRBJ2-3; tentative D call: TRBD1 (6 bases). V lost 5 bases, J lost 2 bases, and 14 bases lay in between. The CDR3 extends over 15 amino acids. Germline V lookup: CDR1 SGHTA, CDR2 FQGNSA. The CDR3 loop is CASSQNRDNTDTQYF. Here the CDR3 DNA reads TGTGCCAGCAGCCAGAACCGGGACAACACAGATACGCAGTATTTT.

This clone was detected once. The V and J genes are TRBV2 and TRBJ1-3; D gene unclear. The CDR3 sequence is 13 residues long. From germline, CDR1 is SNHLY and CDR2 FYNNEI. Trimming pared 7 bases from V and 8 bases from J, leaving 15 bases between. The CDR3 spells CASTVGARYTIYF. CDR3 nucleotides: TGTGCCAGCACGGTGGGTGCCCGTTACACCATATATTTT.

V and J are TRBV6-5 and TRBJ1-1; 9 bases agree with TRBD1. The V gene end was trimmed by 5 bases and the J gene end by 4 bases; junction bases not matched to a gene: 8. The germline gives CDR1 MNHEY, CDR2 SVGAGI. This CDR3 comprises 15 residues. CDR3 nucleotides: TGTGCCAGCAGTCCCCACACAGGGGGCTTCACTGAAGCTTTCTTT. This translates into CASSPHTGGFTEAFF.

The chain couples TRBV5-1 to TRBJ2-3; 7 bases match TRBD2. From germline, CDR1 is SGHRS and CDR2 YFSETQ. V trimming: 2 bases; J trimming: 0 bases; junction bases outside the gene matches: 24. The CDR3 sequence is 22 residues long. As DNA, the CDR3 is TGCGCCAGCAGCTTCCTCCGTTACGTGGGAGGGCTTCAACTTGGTAGCACAGATACGCAGTATTTT. Protein sequence: CASSFLRYVGGLQLGSTDTQYF.

This chain joins TRBV10-2 and TRBJ1-2, with 10 bases identical to TRBD1. This CDR3 spans 17 amino acids. V lost 2 bases and J lost 3; bases outside the gene matches: 9. Germline V gene sequence: CDR1 WSHSY, CDR2 SAAADI. The CDR3 is CASSEGDRGGGYYGYTF. In DNA form, the CDR3 reads TGCGCCAGCAGTGAGGGGGACAGGGGAGGAGGGTACTATGGCTACACCTTC.

The V gene is TRBV19, the J gene TRBJ1-1; D not certain. The germline gives CDR1 LNHDA, CDR2 SQIVND (reference sequence). The V end lost 5 bases, the J end lost 5 bases, and 12 bases lay between the germline ends. The CDR3 extends over 13 amino acids. The chain's CDR3 is CASSAGRATEAFF. CDR3 sequence (DNA): TGTGCCAGTAGTGCAGGAAGGGCTACTGAAGCTTTCTTT. Complete variable domain (other parts from reference TRBV19 and TRBJ1-1): DGGITQSPKYLFRKEGQNVTLSCEQNLNHDAMYWYRQDPGQGLRLIYYSQIVNDFQKGDIAEGYSVSREKKESFPLTVTSAQKNPTAFYLCASSAGRATEAFFGQGTRLTVV.

The chain carries TRBV7-9 and TRBJ1-2, with 7 bases aligning to TRBD1. The V and J ends lost 5 bases and 7 bases, in that order; junction bases with no gene match: 16. Germline V gives CDR1 SEHNR, CDR2 FQNEAQ (reference sequence). This CDR3 has 16 residues. CDR3 protein: CASSLSTADRVTGYTF. The CDR3, as DNA: TGTGCCAGCAGCCTGTCGACCGCTGACAGGGTTACTGGCTACACCTTC.

V and J are TRBV5-4 and TRBJ1-2; D is perhaps TRBD1 (5 bases). CDR3 length: 15 amino acids. Between the trimmed V and J ends, which lost 0 bases and 5 bases, there was a span of 14 bases. Germline loops: CDR1 SGHNT, CDR2 YYREEE (reference sequence). CDR3 DNA: TGTGCCAGCAGCTTGGTTGGGGAAGCAGGGTATGGCTACACCTTC. It codes for CASSLVGEAGYGYTF.

This clone was recorded a few times. V usage is TRBV10-1 and J usage is TRBJ2-1; D might be TRBD2 (5 bases). This CDR3 spans 13 amino acids. CDR1 WNHNN and CDR2 SYGVQD come from the germline V gene (reference sequence). V was pared by 7 bases and J by 6 bases, with 13 bases between. CDR3 DNA: TGCGCCAGCACGTCGGGATGGGGCAATGAGCAGTTCTTC. Encoded protein: CASTSGWGNEQFF.

This clone was found a few times. V gene TRBV7-9 combines with J gene TRBJ1-2; TRBD1 matches at 8 bases. The CDR3 has 16 residues. Trimming at V came to 5 bases and at J to 4 bases, leaving 12 bases not matched to a gene. From germline, CDR1 is SEHNR and CDR2 FQNEAQ (reference sequence). The CDR3 loop is CASSPAGLDRVYGYTF. As DNA, the CDR3 is TGTGCCAGCAGCCCCGCGGGTCTGGACAGGGTCTATGGCTACACCTTC.

The rearrangement joins TRBV5-1 to TRBJ2-5, with 11 bases that match TRBD2. Trimming at V came to 0 bases and at J to 4 bases, leaving 2 bases not matched to a gene. The CDR3 totals 15 residues. From germline, CDR1 is SGHRS and CDR2 YFSETQ. The CDR3 nucleotides read TGCGCCAGCAGCTTGGCACTAGCGGGAGCAGAGACCCAGTACTTC. Its translation: CASSLALAGAETQYF.

The chain employs TRBV7-2 and TRBJ1-4; D not resolved. CDR1 is SGHTA, CDR2 FQGNSA, per germline. V lost 3 bases and J lost 8, with 13 bases in between. The CDR3 spans 14 residues. As DNA, the CDR3 is TGTGCCAGCAGCTTTGGAGGGCTCGGCGAAAAACTGTTTTTT. Translating gives CASSFGGLGEKLFF.

This chain joins TRBV7-6 and TRBJ1-2, with a weak D call TRBD1 (5 bases). Germline V lookup: CDR1 SGHVS, CDR2 FNYEAQ. V was pared by 7 bases and J by 3 bases, with 15 bases between. The CDR3 runs 14 residues. The CDR3 region has the DNA TGTGCCAGCATCGTGGGCAGGGAACACTATGGCTACACCTTC. Translating gives CASIVGREHYGYTF. The full variable domain, its missing parts supplied by reference TRBV7-6 and TRBJ1-2, is GAGVSQSPRYKVTKRGQDVALRCDPISGHVSLYWYRQALGQGPEFLTYFNYEAQQDKSGLPNDRFSAERPEGSISTLTIQRTEQRDSAMYRCASIVGREHYGYTFGSGTRLTVV.

The rearrangement joins TRBV19 to TRBJ2-7; D may be TRBD1 (5 bases). V was cut by 2 bases and J by 5 bases, with 16 bases left in between. Germline V gene data show CDR1 as LNHDA and CDR2 as SQIVND (reference sequence). There are 15 residues in the CDR3. The CDR3 DNA reads as TGTGCCAGTAGTATAATAGGCCAGGGTAAAAACGAGCAGTACTTC. Translating it yields CASSIIGQGKNEQYF.

The chain has TRBV27 and TRBJ2-5; 8 nucleotides line up with TRBD2. Germline lookup yields CDR1 MNHEY and CDR2 SMNVEV (reference sequence). The CDR3 length is 14 residues. V lost 8 bases to trimming and J lost 3 bases; unmatched junction nucleotides: 8. The CDR3 DNA reads TGTGCCAGCGCCAAGGGGACTAGAGAAGAGACCCAGTACTTC. Protein product: CASAKGTREETQYF.

This clone is a singleton in its sample. The chain carries TRBV2 and TRBJ2-7; no clear D gene. The V end lost 8 bases, the J end lost 6 bases, and 11 bases lay between the germline ends. The CDR3 length is 11 residues. Looked up from germline, CDR1 is SNHLY and CDR2 is FYNNEI. In DNA, the CDR3 is TGTGCCAGCTGCCAGGTGGGCGAGCAGTACTTC. It encodes CASCQVGEQYF. The variable domain in full, completed from reference TRBV2 and TRBJ2-7, reads EPEVTQTPSHQVTQMGQEVILRCVPISNHLYFYWYRQILGQKVEFLVSFYNNEISEKSEIFDDQFSVERPDGSNFTLKIRSTKLEDSAMYFCASCQVGEQYFGPGTRLTVT.

The chain couples TRBV7-2 to TRBJ1-5; D remains unclear. Germline V gene sequence: CDR1 SGHTA, CDR2 FQGNSA. Trimming took off 3 bases at V and 5 bases at J, with 5 bases between the two ends. There are 12 residues in the CDR3. The CDR3 loop is CASSFSDQPQHF. CDR3 sequence (DNA): TGTGCCAGCAGCTTCTCCGATCAGCCCCAGCATTTT.

The rearrangement joins TRBV6-1 to TRBJ1-3; D might be TRBD1 (6 bases). V lost 4 bases and J 2 bases, leaving 15 bases between the germline ends. The CDR3 sequence is 16 residues long. CDR1 is MNHNS, CDR2 SASEGT, per germline. CDR3 nucleotides: TGTGCCAGCAGTGGGACAGCGTTGCCCCCTGGAAACACCATATATTTT. Protein: CASSGTALPPGNTIYF.

This chain connects TRBV9 to TRBJ2-7; D possibly corresponds to TRBD1 (7 bases). Germline V gene lookup returns CDR1 SGDLS and CDR2 YYNGEE. Trimming shortened V by 2 bases and J by 5 bases, and 20 bases separated the two germline ends. This CDR3 contains 16 residues. The CDR3 region has the DNA TGTGCCAGCAGCGTTGCGACAGGGAGGTTTGCGGACGAGCAGTACTTC. Protein product: CASSVATGRFADEQYF.